A selection of T cell receptor beta chains follows, all from one sample in a study of blood T cell repertoires in COVID-19. Produced via immunoSEQ multiplex PCR; TCRdb's table is partial and in-frame only. This table holds approximately 160,000 clones, 85% to 95% found once. Sequences were obtained from peripheral blood. The receptors come from a man between 50 and 59 years old with acute or convalescent COVID-19. The CDR3 runs from the conserved cysteine through the conserved F or W. D genes are given only for firm matches. Clone size is not always given. Where it is, it says once, few, many or a class for expanded clones.

-,TRBD1,TRBV4-1,TRBJ2-7,CASSQPGTDAYEQYF,TGCGCCAGCAGCCAACCCGGGACAGATGCCTACGAGCAGTACTTC
-,-,TRBV29-1,TRBJ2-3,CSVDGLRSTDTQYF,TGCAGCGTTGATGGGCTCAGAAGCACAGATACGCAGTATTTT
-,-,TRBV28,TRBJ2-1,CASSDRRNEQFF,TGTGCCAGCAGTGACAGGCGCAATGAGCAGTTCTTC
-,-,TRBV6-5,TRBJ1-5,CASSRGNSNQPQHF,TGTGCCAGCAGCCGCGGGAATAGCAATCAGCCCCAGCATTTT
-,TRBD1,TRBV5-1,TRBJ1-1,CASSEQGAVAEAFF,TGCGCCAGCAGCGAACAGGGGGCAGTCGCTGAAGCTTTCTTT
-,-,TRBV19,TRBJ1-2,CASNPPLANYGYTF,TGTGCCAGTAATCCGCCTTTAGCAAACTATGGCTACACCTTC
-,TRBD2,TRBV27,TRBJ2-1,CASRLLAGVHNEQFF,TGTGCCAGCAGACTACTAGCGGGAGTCCACAATGAGCAGTTCTTC
-,-,TRBV2,TRBJ2-5,CASRVSQETQYF,TGTGCCAGCAGAGTCAGCCAAGAGACCCAGTACTTC
-,TRBD2,TRBV5-8,TRBJ2-1,CASSASGSSYNEQFF,TGTGCCAGCAGCGCCAGCGGGAGCTCCTACAATGAGCAGTTCTTC
once,TRBD2,TRBV2,TRBJ2-2,CASSGGRVSGGELFF,TGTGCCAGCTCTGGCGGGAGGGTGTCGGGCGGGGAGCTGTTTTTT
-,-,TRBV5-1,TRBJ2-5,CASSFGLLQETQYF,TGCGCCAGCAGCTTTGGACTTCTCCAAGAGACCCAGTACTTC
-,-,TRBV19,TRBJ2-6,CASSPSSGANVLTF,TGTGCCAGTAGTCCCTCTTCTGGGGCCAACGTCCTGACTTTC
-,-,TRBV9,TRBJ2-7,CASSATQDSISYEQYF,TGTGCCAGCAGCGCCACCCAGGACAGTATCTCCTACGAGCAGTACTTC
-,-,TRBV16,TRBJ2-7,CASSQNRVYEQYF,TGTGCCAGCAGCCAAAACAGGGTCTACGAGCAGTACTTC
-,-,TRBV21-1,TRBJ1-1,CASSTPGHPLMNTEAFF,TGTGCCAGCAGCACCCCGGGACACCCTCTCATGAACACTGAAGCTTTCTTT
once,TRBD2,TRBV24-1,TRBJ2-3,CATSDFSSGRAPDTQYF,TGTGCCACCAGTGATTTCTCTAGCGGGAGGGCCCCAGATACGCAGTATTTT
-,-,TRBV6-5,TRBJ2-6,CASSYSTGTGANVLTF,TGTGCCAGCAGTTACTCCACAGGGACTGGGGCCAACGTCCTGACTTTC
-,-,TRBV4-1,TRBJ1-1,CASSQDMTGRNTEAFF,TGCGCCAGCAGCCAAGATATGACAGGCCGGAACACTGAAGCTTTCTTT
-,-,TRBV30,TRBJ2-1,CAWRLKQEGFKQFF,TGTGCCTGGAGATTGAAACAGGAGGGATTTAAGCAGTTCTTC
-,-,TRBV2,TRBJ1-1,CASSESGGVSRAFF,TGTGCCAGCAGTGAATCGGGGGGCGTGAGTAGGGCTTTCTTT
-,TRBD1,TRBV28,TRBJ1-2,CASSLLGLSGGKRYGYTF,TGTGCCAGCAGTTTACTTGGCCTTTCAGGGGGCAAGAGGTATGGCTACACCTTC
few,-,TRBV6-5,TRBJ1-2,CASKPGLINYGYTF,TGTGCCAGCAAACCGGGACTGATTAACTATGGCTACACCTTC
once,TRBD1,TRBV7-2,TRBJ1-1,CASSTQGQLNTEAFF,TGTGCCAGCAGCACCCAGGGACAGCTGAACACTGAAGCTTTCTTT
-,-,TRBV4-1,TRBJ1-5,CASSQDGGVGQPQHF,TGCGCCAGCAGCCAAGATGGCGGGGTAGGTCAGCCCCAGCATTTT
-,-,TRBV11-2,TRBJ1-3,CASSHQGVLGNTIYF,TGTGCCAGCAGCCACCAAGGGGTATTGGGAAACACCATATATTTT
-,TRBD1,TRBV28,TRBJ1-2,CASSTDRGTFNYGYTF,TGTGCCAGCAGTACCGACAGGGGGACGTTCAACTATGGCTACACCTTC
-,TRBD1,TRBV7-2,TRBJ2-7,CASSPYTGQAYEQYF,TGTGCCAGCAGCCCCTACACAGGACAGGCCTACGAGCAGTACTTC
once,-,TRBV4-1,TRBJ1-5,CASSQVPGSNQPQHF,TGCGCCAGCAGCCAAGTCCCGGGTTCCAATCAGCCCCAGCATTTT
-,TRBD2,TRBV7-3,TRBJ2-1,CASSLFSGGSNEQFF,TGTGCCAGCAGCTTATTTAGCGGGGGTTCTAATGAGCAGTTCTTC
-,TRBD1,TRBV7-3,TRBJ2-1,CASSLGQAYNEQFF,TGTGCCAGCAGCTTGGGACAGGCCTACAATGAGCAGTTCTTC
-,-,TRBV5-1,TRBJ2-7,CASSQRGDSTYEQYF,TGCGCCAGCAGCCAAAGGGGGGACAGCACCTACGAGCAGTACTTC
-,TRBD2,TRBV4-2,TRBJ2-4,CASSQGRSGGIQYF,TGTGCCAGCAGCCAAGGACGGTCGGGAGGCATTCAGTACTTC
-,-,TRBV11-2,TRBJ1-2,CASSLDLGMGHYGYTF,TGTGCCAGCAGCTTAGATCTAGGGATGGGGCACTATGGCTACACCTTC
-,-,TRBV6-4,TRBJ1-1,CASRQTAMNTEAFF,TGTGCCAGCAGACAGACAGCTATGAACACTGAAGCTTTCTTT
-,-,TRBV5-1,TRBJ1-3,CASSLEYAGHSGNTIYF,TGCGCCAGCAGCTTGGAGTACGCAGGGCACTCTGGAAACACCATATATTTT
-,-,TRBV5-1,TRBJ1-1,CASSLVGAFDTEAFF,TGCGCCAGCAGCTTGGTGGGGGCGTTTGACACTGAAGCTTTCTTT
-,-,TRBV19,TRBJ1-5,CATTPPGVLSHQPQHF,TGTGCTACAACACCCCCCGGGGTGCTTTCCCATCAGCCCCAGCATTTT
-,-,TRBV9,TRBJ1-2,CASSAEEGANYGYTF,TGTGCCAGCAGCGCCGAAGAGGGGGCTAACTATGGCTACACCTTC
-,TRBD1,TRBV28,TRBJ1-2,CASSLRAGGAHGYTF,TGTGCCAGCAGTTTAAGGGCAGGGGGAGCGCATGGCTACACCTTC
-,TRBD2,TRBV4-1,TRBJ2-5,CASSQELGLAGQETQYF,TGCGCCAGCAGCCAAGAGCTGGGACTAGCGGGCCAAGAGACCCAGTACTTC
few,-,TRBV4-1,TRBJ1-1,CASSQGVAPEAFF,TGCGCCAGCAGCCAAGGGGTAGCCCCTGAAGCTTTCTTT
-,-,TRBV7-8,TRBJ2-7,CASSPRGRLYEQYF,TGTGCCAGCAGCCCCCGGGGAAGGTTGTACGAGCAGTACTTC
-,-,TRBV2,TRBJ1-1,CASSEAERGPEAFF,TGTGCCAGCAGTGAAGCGGAAAGGGGTCCTGAAGCTTTCTTT
-,-,TRBV19,TRBJ1-1,CASSIGQKMNTEAFF,TGTGCCAGTAGTATCGGACAGAAGATGAACACTGAAGCTTTCTTT
-,-,TRBV9,TRBJ2-7,CASSPSGQPYEQYF,TGTGCCAGCAGCCCTTCAGGACAACCCTACGAGCAGTACTTC
-,-,TRBV15,TRBJ2-1,CATSKVAGRFGGEQFF,TGTGCCACCAGCAAGGTGGCGGGTAGGTTTGGTGGTGAGCAGTTCTTC
-,-,TRBV19,TRBJ2-5,CASSMGRGETQYF,TGTGCCAGTAGTATGGGCAGGGGAGAGACCCAGTACTTC
-,TRBD1,TRBV6-5,TRBJ1-2,CASRTGTYGYTF,TGTGCCAGCCGGACAGGGACCTATGGCTACACCTTC
-,-,TRBV19,TRBJ1-3,CASSMFSTGNTIYF,TGTGCCAGTAGTATGTTCAGTACTGGAAACACCATATATTTT
-,TRBD1,TRBV5-1,TRBJ2-2,CASSLWGQGRPGELFF,TGCGCCAGCAGCTTGTGGGGACAGGGTCGTCCCGGGGAGCTGTTTTTT
-,-,TRBV11-2,TRBJ1-5,CASSYRGYSNQPQHF,TGTGCCAGCAGCTATCGGGGTTATAGCAATCAGCCCCAGCATTTT
-,-,TRBV6-6,TRBJ2-6,CASSYRSSGANVLTF,TGTGCCAGCAGTTACAGGAGTTCTGGGGCCAACGTCCTGACTTTC
-,-,TRBV15,TRBJ2-1,CATSLPPPGHTSGQFF,TGTGCCACCAGCTTGCCACCTCCGGGACACACCTCGGGGCAGTTCTTC
-,-,TRBV4-1,TRBJ2-5,CASTQDTGRETQYF,TGCGCCAGCACCCAAGATACAGGGAGAGAGACCCAGTACTTC
-,-,TRBV6-5,TRBJ1-5,CASTIGGEGQPQHF,TGTGCCAGCACTATTGGGGGGGAGGGTCAGCCCCAGCATTTT
-,-,TRBV24-1,TRBJ1-1,CATSDSGRAFF,TGTGCCACCAGTGACTCAGGGAGGGCTTTCTTT
-,-,TRBV19,TRBJ1-6,CASSIGGGDSPLHF,TGTGCCAGTAGTATAGGAGGAGGAGATTCACCCCTCCACTTT
-,TRBD1,TRBV11-3,TRBJ1-6,CASSQSRQGTLHF,TGTGCCAGCAGCCAAAGTCGACAGGGCACCCTCCACTTT
-,-,TRBV6-5,TRBJ2-5,CASRSSIGGFETQYF,TGTGCCAGCAGGTCATCGATTGGGGGGTTTGAGACCCAGTACTTC